This T cell receptor beta chain derives from a study of CD8 T cells in ankylosing spondylitis. Overall study results and limits: Matched ankylosing spondylitis synovial fluid reportedly showed significant enrichment of disease-linked clones. Seemingly characteristic of ankylosing spondylitis blood was a TCR beta motif consisting of several highly homologous variants. Both synovial fluid and blood in reactive arthritis had previously been reported to carry some motif variants.

As to this clonotype: The target antigen is unknown.

Trimming cost V 5 bases and J 2 bases; bases outside gene matches: 5. Germline CDR1 is SEHNR and CDR2 is FQNEAQ (reference sequence). There are 15 residues in the CDR3. TCRdb reprocessed the 5' RACE reads via MiXCR and lists one record per CDR3 protein. The sample holds about 540,000 distinct CDR3 sequences; about 13% are singletons and the top ten take almost 7%. This clonotype was sampled from a male donor with ankylosing spondylitis. The sample consisted of blood, either unsorted or a sorted T cell fraction (not recorded which). This chain uses TRBV7-9 with TRBJ1-4, with 7 bases that match TRBD1. CDR3 bases: TGTGCCAGCAGCCCGACAGGGACCACTAATGAAAAACTGTTTTTT. Its protein is CASSPTGTTNEKLFF. The full variable domain, with the rest looked up from reference TRBV7-9 and TRBJ1-4, is DTGVSQNPRHKITKRGQNVTFRCDPISEHNRLYWYRQTLGQGPEFLTYFQNEAQLEKSRLLSDRFSAERPKGSFSTLEIQRTEQGDSAMYLCASSPTGTTNEKLFFGSGTQLSVL.